The 31 T cell receptor beta chains below were found in one sample sequenced in a study of cytomegalovirus exposure and HLA in healthy donors. The PCR ran on 60 Vbeta and 13 Jbeta primers. Profiling relied on immunoSEQ multiplex PCR, and the TCRdb table lists in-frame clones only, not all of them. This repertoire shows around 27,000 clones, about three fifths found once; its top ten account for approximately 42%. The specimen sequenced was PBMCs. These receptors originate from a male donor in good health and CMV-seropositive.

The chain links TRBV13 to TRBJ1-4, with D perhaps TRBD1 (6 bases). Trimming cost V 3 bases and J 8 bases, with 13 bases left between them. The germline CDR1 and CDR2 sequences are PRHDT and FYEKMQ (reference sequence). The CDR3 is made up of 14 amino acids. In DNA form, the CDR3 reads TGTGCCAGCAGCTTCCGGGACATCGGGGAAAAACTGTTTTTT. Protein product: CASSFRDIGEKLFF. Full variable domain (outside the CDR3, taken from reference TRBV13 and TRBJ1-4): AAGVIQSPRHLIKEKRETATLKCYPIPRHDTVYWYQQGPGQDPQFLISFYEKMQSDKGSIPDRFSAQQFSDYHSELNMSSLELGDSALYFCASSFRDIGEKLFFGSGTQLSVL.

The chain couples TRBV27 to TRBJ1-1; D call uncertain. Germline V lookup: CDR1 MNHEY, CDR2 SMNVEV (reference sequence). V shed 6 bases and J shed 1 base, with 6 bases lying between them. This CDR3 contains 12 residues. The CDR3 protein is CASRGGNTEAFF. The CDR3 DNA is TGTGCCAGCAGAGGAGGGAACACTGAAGCTTTCTTT.

This clone was observed once. The J gene is TRBJ1-5, the V gene TRBV28; a possible D gene is TRBD1 (5 bases). The germline CDR1 and CDR2 sequences are MDHEN and SYDVKM. The CDR3 contains 14 residues. Trimming removed 6 bases from V and 5 bases from J, with 14 bases in between. CDR3 DNA: TGTGCCAGCAGATCTCCAGGGTATGATCAGCCCCAGCATTTT. As protein: CASRSPGYDQPQHF.

The V gene is TRBV7-9, the J gene TRBJ2-7; the D gene is possibly TRBD1 (6 bases). Germline loops: CDR1 SEHNR, CDR2 FQNEAQ (reference sequence). V shed 10 bases and J shed 1 base, with 14 bases lying between them. The length of the CDR3 is 13 residues. CDR3 region: CAIQGRDSYEQYF. The CDR3 coding sequence is TGTGCCATCCAGGGGAGAGATTCCTACGAGCAGTACTTC.

The V and J genes are TRBV2 and TRBJ2-2; 9 bases line up with TRBD1. Per germline, CDR1 SNHLY and CDR2 FYNNEI. The CDR3 has 17 residues. V shed 4 bases and J 7 bases; nucleotides not matched to a gene: 13. CDR3 in amino acids: CASSARTGVTPGGELFF. CDR3 coding DNA: TGTGCCAGCAGTGCTAGGACAGGGGTGACCCCCGGCGGGGAGCTGTTTTTT.

The chain joins TRBV5-1 to TRBJ2-5, with TRBD1 identical over 9 bases. This CDR3 is built from 14 residues. Looked up from germline, CDR1 is SGHRS and CDR2 is YFSETQ. V shed 3 bases and J 2 bases; nucleotides not matched to a gene: 2. This CDR3 reads CASSYRGQQETQYF. DNA of the CDR3: TGCGCCAGCAGCTACAGGGGGCAGCAAGAGACCCAGTACTTC.

CDR3 coding DNA: TGCGCCAGCAGCCGACAGGGGGCTAACTATGGCTACACCTTC. Translating gives CASSRQGANYGYTF. The chain links TRBV5-1 to TRBJ1-2; 9 bases fit TRBD1. The ends lost 4 bases at V and 0 bases at J; junction bases unmatched: 1. This CDR3 contains 14 residues. Per germline, CDR1 SGHRS and CDR2 YFSETQ.

The V and J genes are TRBV13 and TRBJ1-3; no clear D. Germline CDR1 and CDR2: PRHDT and FYEKMQ (reference sequence). The CDR3 spans 15 residues. Trimming cost V 5 bases and J 8 bases, with 19 bases left between them. CDR3 protein: CASSTRAVRADTIYF. CDR3 sequence (DNA): TGTGCCAGCAGCACCCGGGCCGTCAGAGCGGACACCATATATTTT.

This clone was picked up many times. This chain connects TRBV5-4 to TRBJ1-4; TRBD1 aligns across 10 bases. Germline trimming cut 2 bases from V and 5 bases from J; bases unmatched to any gene: 3. Germline-derived CDR1 and CDR2 are SGHNT and YYREEE (reference sequence). The CDR3 is 15 residues long. The CDR3 sequence is CASSFRTGGNEKLFF. Here the CDR3 DNA reads TGTGCCAGCAGCTTCCGGACAGGGGGAAATGAAAAACTGTTTTTT.

The V gene is TRBV27, the J gene TRBJ1-1, with a tentative D call TRBD1 (5 bases). This CDR3 region has 14 residues. The V end lost 4 bases, the J end lost 5 bases, and 14 bases lay between the germline ends. Per germline, CDR1 MNHEY and CDR2 SMNVEV (reference sequence). The CDR3 coding sequence is TGTGCCAGCAGTTGGGGCAGGGAGGGTACTGAAGCTTTCTTT. Amino acids: CASSWGREGTEAFF.

The chain has TRBV14 and TRBJ2-4, with 10 bases matching TRBD2. Germline CDR1 is SGHDN and CDR2 is FVKESK. The CDR3 length is 17 residues. V shed 5 bases, J shed 4 bases, and the junction held 11 bases outside the gene matches. The CDR3 sequence is CASSGLGLAGEKNIQYF. The CDR3 DNA reads TGTGCCAGCAGCGGGCTAGGGCTAGCGGGAGAGAAAAACATTCAGTACTTC.

The V and J genes are TRBV6-1 and TRBJ1-5, with D perhaps matching TRBD1 (5 bases). CDR3 length equals 15 residues. Germline CDR1 reads MNHNS; CDR2 reads SASEGT. The V gene lost 0 bases and the J gene lost 8 bases, with 14 bases spanning the gap. CDR3 sequence reads: CASSEAREGREPQHF. For the CDR3, the DNA is TGTGCCAGCAGTGAAGCCAGGGAGGGAAGGGAGCCCCAGCATTTT.

The chain has TRBV13 and TRBJ2-5, with 7 bases matching TRBD1. V lost 2 bases, J lost 2 bases, and 2 bases stayed unmatched. Germline-derived CDR1 and CDR2 are PRHDT and FYEKMQ (reference sequence). CDR3 length: 14 residues. The CDR3 bases are TGTGCCAGCAGCTTAAGGGGACAGCAAGAGACCCAGTACTTC. This translates into CASSLRGQQETQYF.

This clone was seen a few times. The chain employs TRBV2 and TRBJ2-3, with 7 bases identical to TRBD2. J was trimmed by 4 bases and V by 4 bases; bases with no gene match: 8. The CDR3 runs to 15 residues. The germline CDR1 and CDR2 sequences are SNHLY and FYNNEI. The CDR3 nucleotides read TGTGCCAGCAGTGCAGGGCTGGGAGGGGCAGATACGCAGTATTTT. This encodes CASSAGLGGADTQYF.

The genes are TRBV18 and TRBJ2-5, with D unresolved. The V and J ends lost 5 bases and 1 base respectively, with 8 bases between them. The germline CDR1 and CDR2 sequences are KGHSH and LQKENI. The length of the CDR3 is 13 residues. The CDR3 protein is CASSTGLQETQYF. CDR3 nucleotide sequence: TGTGCCAGCTCAACGGGTCTCCAAGAGACCCAGTACTTC.

This clone was detected only a few times. The V call is TRBV5-4, the J call TRBJ2-3; 8 bases match TRBD2. This CDR3 has 11 amino acids. Germline CDR1 and CDR2: SGHNT and YYREEE (reference sequence). Trimming took 9 bases from V and 5 from J; bases not matched to a gene: 2. CDR3 in amino acids: CATGGEDTQYF. The CDR3 nucleotides are TGTGCCACCGGGGGGGAAGATACGCAGTATTTT.

This clone was counted a few times. Within the sample, other DNA sequences also encode this same CDR3. The chain recombines TRBV7-7 with TRBJ1-1, with 9 bases identical to TRBD1. V shed 5 bases, J shed 6 bases, and the junction held 4 bases outside the gene matches. The CDR3 sequence is 13 residues long. Germline V CDR1 and CDR2: SSHAT, FNYEAQ (reference sequence). The DNA of the CDR3 is TGTGCCAGCAGCCCGGACAGGGGTGCTGAAGCTTTCTTT. This translates into CASSPDRGAEAFF.

The V gene is TRBV5-1, the J gene TRBJ2-7; D possibly corresponds to TRBD2 (5 bases). This CDR3 comprises 16 residues. The V end lost 0 bases, the J end lost 6 bases, and 19 bases lay between the germline ends. The germline CDR1 and CDR2 sequences are SGHRS and YFSETQ. The CDR3 bases are TGCGCCAGCAGCTTGGACGGGTCCCAGATAAGCGGCGAGCAGTACTTC. It is translated as CASSLDGSQISGEQYF.

This clone was seen more than once but under ten times. The chain uses TRBV5-1 and TRBJ2-5; D call uncertain. This CDR3 region has 13 residues. Per the germline V gene, CDR1 is SGHRS and CDR2 is YFSETQ. The ends were cut back, 3 bases at V and 0 bases at J, with 6 bases in the middle. The CDR3 region is CASSSPYQETQYF. In nucleotides, the CDR3 is TGCGCCAGCAGCTCCCCGTACCAAGAGACCCAGTACTTC.

The chain combines TRBV28 with TRBJ2-7; D possibly corresponds to TRBD1 (6 bases). Trimming stripped 8 bases from V and 3 bases from J, with 11 bases between. Germline V gene data show CDR1 as MDHEN and CDR2 as SYDVKM. The CDR3 covers 12 residues. CDR3 coding DNA: TGTGCCAGCTTCGGGACAAACTACGAGCAGTACTTC. Amino acid sequence: CASFGTNYEQYF.

The V gene is TRBV11-1, the J gene TRBJ1-1, with 8 positions matching TRBD1. The V segment lost 7 bases and the J segment 4 bases; nucleotides outside the gene matches: 11. Germline CDR1 and CDR2: SGHAT and FQDESV (reference sequence). This CDR3 contains 15 residues. The DNA for the CDR3 is TGTGCCAGCACCGTCGGAGACAGGGGATCCACTGAAGCTTTCTTT. Protein product: CASTVGDRGSTEAFF.

The chain is built from TRBV5-4 and TRBJ1-2, with 9 bases lining up with TRBD1. Germline-derived CDR1 and CDR2 are SGHNT and YYREEE (reference sequence). Trimming cost V 0 bases and J 6 bases; bases outside gene matches: 6. The CDR3 covers 15 residues. Written as DNA, the CDR3 is TGTGCCAGCAGCTTGGCCACAGGGGGCGCCCATGGCTACACCTTC. The encoded protein is CASSLATGGAHGYTF.

The gene calls are TRBV5-1 and TRBJ1-2; TRBD1 agrees at 7 bases. Germline V gives CDR1 SGHRS, CDR2 YFSETQ. The length of the CDR3 is 15 residues. V lost 3 bases, J lost 8 bases, and 13 bases stayed unmatched. The CDR3, as DNA: TGCGCCAGCAGCTCTATCCAGGGGGTAGAAGAAGGCTACACCTTC. Translation: CASSSIQGVEEGYTF.

The chain is built from TRBV15 and TRBJ2-3, with D perhaps TRBD1 (7 bases). Trimming removed 1 base at V and 6 bases at J, with 14 bases between. The CDR3 totals 15 residues. Germline V gene sequence: CDR1 LNHNV, CDR2 YYDKDF (reference sequence). The CDR3 is CATSRGSAGGDTQYF. CDR3 in DNA: TGTGCCACCAGCAGAGGTTCGGCAGGGGGGGATACGCAGTATTTT.

The rearrangement links TRBV7-6 to TRBJ2-7; 10 nucleotides agree with TRBD1. J gave up 4 bases and V 5 bases, and 11 bases lay outside the gene matches. CDR3 length equals 16 residues. Germline V gene sequence: CDR1 SGHVS, CDR2 FNYEAQ. In DNA, the CDR3 is TGTGCCAGCAGCAAAACCTCCGGGACAGGGGTGTACGAGCAGTACTTC. Translated, it gives CASSKTSGTGVYEQYF.

This sequence joins TRBV5-1 and TRBJ2-2; a possible D gene is TRBD2 (5 bases). The CDR3 contains 15 residues. V was shortened by 4 bases and J by 5 bases, with 15 bases between the two germline ends. From germline, CDR1 is SGHRS and CDR2 YFSETQ. The CDR3 nucleotides are TGCGCCAGCAGCGGCGGGTATTCGGCGACCGGGGAGCTGTTTTTT. Residues: CASSGGYSATGELFF.

The chain recombines TRBV5-1 with TRBJ1-2; D is uncertain. Deletions cut 0 bases from V and 2 bases from J, with 5 bases between. CDR1 is SGHRS, CDR2 YFSETQ, per germline. CDR3 size: 13 residues. CDR3: CASSLDRNYGYTF. The CDR3 DNA is TGCGCCAGCAGCTTGGACAGAAACTATGGCTACACCTTC. Using reference TRBV5-1 and TRBJ1-2 for the parts outside the CDR3, the full variable domain is KAGVTQTPRYLIKTRGQQVTLSCSPISGHRSVSWYQQTPGQGLQFLFEYFSETQRNKGNFPGRFSGRQFSNSRSEMNVSTLELGDSALYLCASSLDRNYGYTFGSGTRLTVV.

This chain uses TRBV28 with TRBJ2-4, with D unresolved. V was cut by 4 bases and J by 0 bases, with 19 bases left in between. The CDR3 covers 18 residues. Looked up from germline, CDR1 is MDHEN and CDR2 is SYDVKM. The CDR3, as DNA: TGTGCCAGCAGTTCGGATACGTTACAGATACTAGCCAAAAACATTCAGTACTTC. This sequence encodes CASSSDTLQILAKNIQYF.

The V and J genes are TRBV29-1 and TRBJ2-7; a weak D match, TRBD2 (6 bases). The V end was cut by 6 bases, the J end by 3 bases, with 15 bases between. The CDR3 runs to 13 residues. CDR1 and CDR2 (germline): SQVTM, ANQGSEA. The DNA for the CDR3 is TGCAGCGTCGCCAAGCGGGCGAGCTACGAGCAGTACTTC. This encodes CSVAKRASYEQYF.

This clone has just a few counts. This rearrangement joins TRBV10-1 to TRBJ1-3, with 9 bases fitting TRBD1. Germline V gene data show CDR1 as WNHNN and CDR2 as SYGVQD (reference sequence). The ends lost 3 bases at V and 0 bases at J; junction bases unmatched: 6. CDR3 length: 17 residues. The CDR3 coding sequence is TGCGCCAGCAGTGATGGGACAGGGAGCGCCTCTGGAAACACCATATATTTT. Translating gives CASSDGTGSASGNTIYF.

The chain carries TRBV7-8 and TRBJ2-7; 8 bases fit TRBD1. CDR1 SGHVS and CDR2 FQNEAQ come from the germline V gene. CDR3 length: 14 amino acids. Losses at the gene ends were 5 bases for V and 2 bases for J; bases not matched to a gene: 5. The CDR3, as DNA: TGTGCCAGCAGCCCCGACAGGGGAACCTACGAGCAGTACTTC. Translated, it gives CASSPDRGTYEQYF.